This TCR beta chain was documented in a study of blood T cell repertoires in COVID-19. Turning to the study itself: Acute and convalescent COVID-19 specimens originated in the United States, Italy and Spain. PBMCs, B-cell-depleted T cells, or T cells were the source of the cDNA or gDNA that made up the material.

Trimming cost V 0 bases and J 5 bases, with 3 bases left between them. The germline V gene has CDR1 SGHRS and CDR2 YFSETQ. The CDR3 length is 13 residues. Authors' analysis steps: Reference gene primers were amplified, and this amplification served to estimate nucleated cell counts. The table came from immunoSEQ multiplex PCR; TCRdb's copy has only in-frame clones and leaves some out. Clone size and V and J calls were adopted from that table, with D and trimming inferred from the DNA. The repertoire holds 150,000 or so clones, with around 80% as singletons. Sequencing was carried out using peripheral blood. This chain uses TRBV5-1 with TRBJ1-6, with D unresolved. The receptor's source is a woman between 70 and 85 years old with acute or convalescent COVID-19. CDR3 amino acids: CASSLDNNSPLHF. The CDR3 DNA is TGCGCCAGCAGCTTGGACAATAATTCACCCCTCCACTTT.